This T cell receptor beta chain was observed in a study of cytomegalovirus exposure and HLA in healthy donors. General study results and limits: 164 TCR beta chains were listed as cytomegalovirus-associated.

PCR used 60 Vbeta primers and 13 Jbeta primers. Data came from immunoSEQ multiplex PCR; TCRdb stores just in-frame clones and leaves some out. The sample includes about 200,000 clones. For this clone: Its antigen is unknown. In the same sample, other DNA sequences code for this CDR3.

The receptor was derived from a boy aged 5-17 years in good health and CMV-seronegative. Sequenced material: PBMCs.

The CDR3 is CASSRSDQPQHF. CDR3 DNA sequence: TGTGCCAGCAGCAGATCAGATCAGCCCCAGCATTTT. The rearrangement links TRBV7-9 to TRBJ1-5; D uncertain. The CDR3 length is 12 residues. V lost 5 bases and J 5 bases, leaving 7 bases between the germline ends. Germline values: CDR1 SEHNR, CDR2 FQNEAQ (reference sequence).